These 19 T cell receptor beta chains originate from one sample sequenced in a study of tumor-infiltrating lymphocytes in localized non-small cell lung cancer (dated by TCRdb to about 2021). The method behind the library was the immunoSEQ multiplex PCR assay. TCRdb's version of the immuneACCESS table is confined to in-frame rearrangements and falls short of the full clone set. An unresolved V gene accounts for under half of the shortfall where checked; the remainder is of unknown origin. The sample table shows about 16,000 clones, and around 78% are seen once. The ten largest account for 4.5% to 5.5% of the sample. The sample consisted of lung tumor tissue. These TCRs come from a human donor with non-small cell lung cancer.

CDR3: CASSLRSGAEAFF. CDR3 bases: TGTGCCAGCAGCTTGAGAAGTGGGGCTGAAGCTTTCTTT. V and J are TRBV5-6 and TRBJ1-1; D is unclear. V lost 1 base and J lost 6, with 10 bases in between. There are 13 residues in the CDR3. Looked up from germline, CDR1 is SGHDT and CDR2 is YYEEEE.

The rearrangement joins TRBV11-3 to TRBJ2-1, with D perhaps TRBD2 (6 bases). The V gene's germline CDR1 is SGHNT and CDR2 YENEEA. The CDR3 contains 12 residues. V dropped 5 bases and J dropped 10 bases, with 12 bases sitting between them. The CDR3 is CASSKWEEEQFF. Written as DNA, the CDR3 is TGTGCCAGCAGCAAATGGGAGGAGGAGCAGTTCTTC.

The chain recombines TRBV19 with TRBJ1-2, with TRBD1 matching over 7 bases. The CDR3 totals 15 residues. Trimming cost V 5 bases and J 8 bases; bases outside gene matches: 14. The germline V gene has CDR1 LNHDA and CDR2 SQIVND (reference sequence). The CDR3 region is CASSPKGGRAQGYTF. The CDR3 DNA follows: TGTGCCAGTAGTCCGAAAGGGGGCAGGGCTCAGGGCTACACCTTC.

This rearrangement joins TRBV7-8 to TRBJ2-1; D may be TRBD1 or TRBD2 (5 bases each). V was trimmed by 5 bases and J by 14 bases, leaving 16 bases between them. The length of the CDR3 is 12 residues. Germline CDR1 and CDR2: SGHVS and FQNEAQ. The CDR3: CASSPRDPMEFF. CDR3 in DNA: TGTGCCAGCAGCCCCCGGGACCCCATGGAGTTCTTC.

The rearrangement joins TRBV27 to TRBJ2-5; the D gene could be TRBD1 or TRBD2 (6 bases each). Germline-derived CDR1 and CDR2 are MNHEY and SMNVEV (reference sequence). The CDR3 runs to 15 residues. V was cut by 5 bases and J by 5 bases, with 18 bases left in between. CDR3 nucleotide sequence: TGTGCCAGCAGTGTCCTTAGTAGGGGGGTTGAGACCCAGTACTTC. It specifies CASSVLSRGVETQYF.

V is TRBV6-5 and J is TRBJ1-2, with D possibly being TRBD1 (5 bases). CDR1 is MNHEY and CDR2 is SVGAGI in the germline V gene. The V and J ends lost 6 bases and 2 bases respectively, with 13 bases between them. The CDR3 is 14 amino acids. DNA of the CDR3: TGTGCCAGCAGCAGGGTGAGGGGCAACTATGGCTACACCTTC. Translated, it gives CASSRVRGNYGYTF.

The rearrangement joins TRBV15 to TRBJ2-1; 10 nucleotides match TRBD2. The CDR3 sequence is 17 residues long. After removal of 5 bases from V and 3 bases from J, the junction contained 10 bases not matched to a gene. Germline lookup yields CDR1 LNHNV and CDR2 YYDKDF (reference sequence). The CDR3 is CATSGIFGLADYNEQFF. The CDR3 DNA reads TGTGCCACCAGCGGCATCTTCGGACTAGCGGACTACAATGAGCAGTTCTTC.

Written as DNA, the CDR3 is TGTGCCACCAGCAGTTGGGCACAACGGGTCGAGCAGTACTTC. This encodes CATSSWAQRVEQYF. The J gene is TRBJ2-7, the V gene TRBV15, with unresolved D. V gave up 3 bases and J gave up 6 bases, with 15 bases separating them. This CDR3 has 14 residues. CDR1 is LNHNV and CDR2 is YYDKDF in the germline V gene (reference sequence).

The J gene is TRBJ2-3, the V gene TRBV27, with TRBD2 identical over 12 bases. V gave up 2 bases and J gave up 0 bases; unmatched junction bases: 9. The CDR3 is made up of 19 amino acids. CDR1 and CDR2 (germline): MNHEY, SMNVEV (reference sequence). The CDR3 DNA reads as TGTGCCAGCAGTTTAAGTCGACTAGCGGGAGAAGTTAGCACAGATACGCAGTATTTT. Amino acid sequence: CASSLSRLAGEVSTDTQYF.

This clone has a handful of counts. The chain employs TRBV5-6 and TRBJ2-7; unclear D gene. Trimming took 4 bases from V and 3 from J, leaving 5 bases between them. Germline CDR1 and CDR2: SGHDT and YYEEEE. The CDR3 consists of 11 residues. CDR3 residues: CASSTFYEQYF. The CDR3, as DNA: TGTGCCAGCAGCACTTTCTACGAGCAGTACTTC.

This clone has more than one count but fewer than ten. The CDR3 DNA sequence: TGTGCCAGCAGACCCCACGGGGACAATGAGCAGTTCTTC. Residues: CASRPHGDNEQFF. V is TRBV7-2 and J is TRBJ2-1; D might be TRBD2 (5 bases). This CDR3 has 13 residues. CDR1 and CDR2 (germline): SGHTA, FQGNSA. The germline V and J ends were trimmed by 6 bases and 5 bases, with 11 bases remaining between them.

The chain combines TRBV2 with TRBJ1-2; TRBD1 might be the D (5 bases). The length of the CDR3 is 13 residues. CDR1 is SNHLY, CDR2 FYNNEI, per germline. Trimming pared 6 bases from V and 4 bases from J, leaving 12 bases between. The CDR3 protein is CASRMTEVYGYTF. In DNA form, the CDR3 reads TGTGCCAGCAGGATGACAGAAGTCTATGGCTACACCTTC. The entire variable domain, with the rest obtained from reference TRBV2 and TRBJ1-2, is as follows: EPEVTQTPSHQVTQMGQEVILRCVPISNHLYFYWYRQILGQKVEFLVSFYNNEISEKSEIFDDQFSVERPDGSNFTLKIRSTKLEDSAMYFCASRMTEVYGYTFGSGTRLTVV.

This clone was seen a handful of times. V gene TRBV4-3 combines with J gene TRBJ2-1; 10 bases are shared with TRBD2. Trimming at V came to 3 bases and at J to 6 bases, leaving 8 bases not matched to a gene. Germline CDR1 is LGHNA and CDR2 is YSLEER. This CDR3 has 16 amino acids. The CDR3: CASSHWRTSGTNEQFF. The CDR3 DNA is TGCGCCAGCAGCCATTGGCGGACTAGCGGAACCAATGAGCAGTTCTTC.

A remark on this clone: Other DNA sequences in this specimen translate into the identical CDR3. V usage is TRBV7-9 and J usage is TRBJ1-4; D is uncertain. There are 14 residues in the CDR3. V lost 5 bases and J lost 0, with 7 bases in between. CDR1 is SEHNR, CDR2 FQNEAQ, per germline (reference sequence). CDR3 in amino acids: CASSLSSTNEKLFF. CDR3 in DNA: TGTGCCAGCAGCCTTAGCTCAACTAATGAAAAACTGTTTTTT.

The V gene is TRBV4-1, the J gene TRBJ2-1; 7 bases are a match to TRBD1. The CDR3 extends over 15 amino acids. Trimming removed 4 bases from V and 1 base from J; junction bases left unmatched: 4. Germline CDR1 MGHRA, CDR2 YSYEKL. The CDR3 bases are TGCGCCAGCAGCCCACAGGGGTGGTCCTACAATGAGCAGTTCTTC. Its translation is CASSPQGWSYNEQFF.

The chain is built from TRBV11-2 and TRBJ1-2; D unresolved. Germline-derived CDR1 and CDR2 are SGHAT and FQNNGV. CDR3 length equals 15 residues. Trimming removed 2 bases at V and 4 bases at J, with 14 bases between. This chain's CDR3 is CASSLNRAGIYGYTF. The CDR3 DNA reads TGTGCCAGCAGCTTAAATAGGGCAGGCATCTATGGCTACACCTTC.

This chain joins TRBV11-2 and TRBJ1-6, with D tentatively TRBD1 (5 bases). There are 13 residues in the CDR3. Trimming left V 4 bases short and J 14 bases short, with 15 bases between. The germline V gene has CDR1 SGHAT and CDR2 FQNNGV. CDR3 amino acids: CASSSDIPGSLHF. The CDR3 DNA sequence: TGTGCCAGCAGCTCGGACATTCCAGGGTCCCTCCACTTT.

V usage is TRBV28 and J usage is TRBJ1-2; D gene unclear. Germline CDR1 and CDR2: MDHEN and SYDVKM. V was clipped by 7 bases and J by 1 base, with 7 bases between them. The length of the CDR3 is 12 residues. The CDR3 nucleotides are TGTGCCAGCAAACTTATTAACTATGGCTACACCTTC. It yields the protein CASKLINYGYTF.

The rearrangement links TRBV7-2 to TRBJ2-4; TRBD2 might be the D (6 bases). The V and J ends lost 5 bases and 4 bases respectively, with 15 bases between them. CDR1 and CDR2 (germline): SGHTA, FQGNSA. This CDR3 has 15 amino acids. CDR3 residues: CASSPLGGVKNIQYF. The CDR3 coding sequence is TGTGCCAGCAGCCCCCTCGGAGGGGTAAAAAACATTCAGTACTTC.